This T cell receptor (beta chain) is from a study of cytomegalovirus exposure and HLA in healthy donors. On the study more broadly: Per a later analysis, the roughly 690 first-cohort and approximately 120 validation repertoires shared one platform. Regarding the study as a whole: In vitro confirmation showed three CMV-associated chains to be CMV antigen specific. The classifier reportedly diagnosed cytomegalovirus status with high specificity and sensitivity. The authors listed some 150 TCR beta chains as cytomegalovirus-associated.

TCRdb keeps only in-frame clones here, not all; method: immunoSEQ multiplex PCR. The repertoire holds 300,000 to 350,000 clones, approximately 86% seen once, with about 0.96% in the top ten. For this clone: Antigen specificity is unknown.

The CDR3 loop spans 12 amino acids. V was trimmed by 5 bases and J by 10 bases, leaving 14 bases between them. Germline values: CDR1 KGHSH, CDR2 LQKENI. This TCR derives from a man under 40 in good health and CMV-seronegative. The sample was PBMCs. The chain joins TRBV18 to TRBJ1-1; D unresolved. CDR3 amino acids: CASSAHGMAAFF. The CDR3 DNA follows: TGTGCCAGCTCAGCGCACGGGATGGCAGCTTTCTTT. Using reference TRBV18 and TRBJ1-1 for the parts outside the CDR3, the full variable domain is NAGVMQNPRHLVRRRGQEARLRCSPMKGHSHVYWYRQLPEEGLKFMVYLQKENIIDESGMPKERFSAEFPKEGPSILRIQQVVRGDSAAYFCASSAHGMAAFFGQGTRLTVV.